Below are 10 T cell receptor beta chains sequenced from a single sample in a study of blood T cell repertoires in COVID-19. Sequenced by immunoSEQ multiplex PCR; TCRdb stores in-frame clones only, minus some. The profile covers hundreds of thousands of clones, with about nine tenths appearing a single time and roughly 8.5% taken by the ten largest. Sequencing was done on a sample of PBMCs or T cells enriched from blood (not recorded which). Receptor source: a woman in her sixties who had recovered from COVID-19.

The V gene is TRBV2, the J gene TRBJ2-7; perhaps TRBD1 as D (5 bases). CDR3 length: 15 amino acids. Germline V CDR1 and CDR2: SNHLY, FYNNEI. With 1 base removed from V and 0 bases from J, the gap between germline ends came to 10 bases. The CDR3 coding sequence is TGTGCCAGCAGTGAAGACAGGTTCAGCTCCTACGAGCAGTACTTC. Translating gives CASSEDRFSSYEQYF.

The table lists this clone with a count of one. The genes are TRBV20-1 and TRBJ1-2, with D hard to call. The CDR3 totals 10 residues. V was shortened by 3 bases and J by 9 bases, with 8 bases between the two germline ends. In germline, CDR1 is DFQATT, CDR2 SNEGSKA (reference sequence). CDR3 loop: CSARAQSYTF. Here the CDR3 DNA reads TGCAGTGCTAGGGCACAGAGCTACACCTTC.

The V and J genes are TRBV7-9 and TRBJ2-3; the match to TRBD1 covers 9 bases. V was clipped by 5 bases and J by 0 bases; unmatched bases: 3. The CDR3 loop spans 15 amino acids. CDR1 is SEHNR, CDR2 FQNEAQ, per germline (reference sequence). The chain's CDR3 is CASSAGTGSTDTQYF. CDR3 bases: TGTGCCAGCAGCGCCGGGACAGGGAGCACAGATACGCAGTATTTT.

This sequence joins TRBV5-5 and TRBJ2-1; unclear D gene. Germline loops: CDR1 SGHKS, CDR2 YYEKEE (reference sequence). The CDR3 spans 12 residues. Trimming shortened V by 1 base and J by 8 bases, and 7 bases separated the two germline ends. The CDR3 spells CASSLYGYEQFF. The CDR3 coding sequence is TGTGCCAGCAGCTTGTACGGGTATGAGCAGTTCTTC. Full variable domain (remainder filled in from reference TRBV5-5 and TRBJ2-1): DAGVTQSPTHLIKTRGQQVTLRCSPISGHKSVSWYQQVLGQGPQFIFQYYEKEERGRGNFPDRFSARQFPNYSSELNVNALLLGDSALYLCASSLYGYEQFFGPGTRLTVL.

This clone was seen only once. The V call is TRBV19, the J call TRBJ1-5, with a tentative D call TRBD1 (5 bases). Per the germline V gene, CDR1 is LNHDA and CDR2 is SQIVND (reference sequence). The length of the CDR3 is 14 residues. V dropped 5 bases and J dropped 2 bases, with 10 bases sitting between them. The CDR3 DNA sequence: TGTGCCAGTAGTCTGGGGCTTGGCAATCAGCCCCAGCATTTT. Its translation: CASSLGLGNQPQHF.

The V and J genes are TRBV4-1 and TRBJ1-1; TRBD1 aligns across 8 bases. From germline, CDR1 is MGHRA and CDR2 YSYEKL. V lost 5 bases, J lost 1 base, and 9 bases stayed unmatched. The length of the CDR3 is 16 residues. The CDR3 nucleotides are TGCGCCAGCAGCGGACGAGGACAGGGATCGAACACTGAAGCTTTCTTT. This codes for CASSGRGQGSNTEAFF.

The V and J genes are TRBV30 and TRBJ2-1; tentatively, D is TRBD2 (6 bases). Germline V lookup: CDR1 GTSNPN, CDR2 SVGIG (reference sequence). Trimming stripped 5 bases from V and 10 bases from J, with 18 bases between. The CDR3 extends over 13 amino acids. The CDR3, as DNA: TGTGCCTGGTCGGGACTCCTTTCTGGAGAGCAGTTCTTC. It specifies CAWSGLLSGEQFF.

The gene calls are TRBV19 and TRBJ1-5, with 9 bases lining up with TRBD1. Trimming removed 7 bases from V and 3 bases from J; junction bases left unmatched: 10. CDR1 is LNHDA and CDR2 is SQIVND in the germline V gene (reference sequence). The CDR3 sequence is 16 residues long. CDR3 in DNA: TGTGCCAGTACCCCGTGGGACAGGGAGGTCAATCAGCCCCAGCATTTT. Its protein product is CASTPWDREVNQPQHF. Full variable domain (missing parts from reference TRBV19 and TRBJ1-5): DGGITQSPKYLFRKEGQNVTLSCEQNLNHDAMYWYRQDPGQGLRLIYYSQIVNDFQKGDIAEGYSVSREKKESFPLTVTSAQKNPTAFYLCASTPWDREVNQPQHFGDGTRLSIL.

This clone appeared once. The J gene is TRBJ2-2, the V gene TRBV6-5, with D perhaps matching TRBD1 (5 bases). The CDR3 spans 15 residues. Trimming took off 7 bases at V and 0 bases at J, with 12 bases between the two ends. Germline V gene lookup returns CDR1 MNHEY and CDR2 SVGAGI. The CDR3 spells CASNPVTANTGELFF. The CDR3 DNA reads TGTGCCAGCAACCCGGTGACAGCGAACACCGGGGAGCTGTTTTTT.

The chain employs TRBV5-1 and TRBJ2-2; TRBD2 aligns across 12 bases. Trimming removed 4 bases from V and 5 bases from J; junction bases left unmatched: 6. Germline V gene lookup returns CDR1 SGHRS and CDR2 YFSETQ. The CDR3 runs 16 residues. The CDR3 DNA reads as TGCGCCAGCAGCGCTAGCGGGGGGGCCTGGACCGGGGAGCTGTTTTTT. Its protein is CASSASGGAWTGELFF.